Listed below are T cell receptor beta chains from one sample, sequenced in a study of CD8 T cells in Susac syndrome. TCRdb independently ran MiXCR on the immunoSEQ multiplex PCR reads; one entry per CDR3 protein. The sample shows approximately 70,000 distinct CDR3 sequences, approximately 94% of them seen only once. Sequencing used CD8+ T cells from PBMCs. These receptors originate from a human donor with multiple sclerosis. CDR3s include the opening cysteine and the closing phenylalanine or tryptophan. D genes are given only for firm matches. For some rows the clone size is stated as once, few or many, or as a class when expanded; others skip it.

cdr3_nt cdr3_aa v_call d_call j_call clone_size
TGTGCCACCGGGGCTACCGGGGAGCTGTTTTTT CATGATGELFF TRBV24-1 NA TRBJ2-2 NA
TGTGCCAGTAGTAGCTCCCATGAGCAGTTCTTC CASSSSHEQFF TRBV19 NA TRBJ2-1 NA
TGCGCCAGCAGCCAAGAGGGAGGAGGGGGTCTTCTTAATTCACCCCTCCACTTT CASSQEGGGGLLNSPLHF TRBV4-1 NA TRBJ1-6 NA
TGCAGTTCCCAGGGGGGGGCTAGCACTGAAGCTTTCTTT CSSQGGASTEAFF TRBV20-1 TRBD1 TRBJ1-1 NA
TGTGCCAGCAGTTTGCGGGGGCCGTACAATGAGCAGTTCTTC CASSLRGPYNEQFF TRBV28 NA TRBJ2-1 NA
TGTGCCACCAGCGGGCAGACCGGGGAGCTGTTTTTT CATSGQTGELFF TRBV15 NA TRBJ2-2 NA
TGCAGCGTTGAGTGGGGGACTAGCGCCAAAAATATTCAGTACTTC CSVEWGTSAKNIQYF TRBV29-1 TRBD2 TRBJ2-4 few
TGTGCCAGCAGCGTAGACGGGCGGGGGGTCTACGAGCAGTACTTC CASSVDGRGVYEQYF TRBV9 TRBD2 TRBJ2-7 NA
TGCAGCGTCGTTCCCAACCCAGGGACAGTTCTCTACGAGCAGTACTTC CSVVPNPGTVLYEQYF TRBV29-1 TRBD1 TRBJ2-7 NA
TGTGCCAGCAGCTTAGAGTTAGCGGGAGGAGTGAACATTCAGTACTTC CASSLELAGGVNIQYF TRBV7-2 TRBD2 TRBJ2-4 NA
TGCGCCAGCAGCGAGACTAGCACCGGGGAGCTGTTTTTT CASSETSTGELFF TRBV4-1 NA TRBJ2-2 NA
TGTGCCAGCAGCGATGAGGGCAACTCCTACGAGCAGTACTTC CASSDEGNSYEQYF TRBV9 NA TRBJ2-7 NA
TGTGCCTGGAGTGCCATAGCGGGCTCTACCTACGAGCAGTACTTC CAWSAIAGSTYEQYF TRBV30 TRBD2 TRBJ2-7 NA
TGTGCCAGCAGCTCAGATCGTTGGCGGGCTTACAATGAGCAGTTCTTC CASSSDRWRAYNEQFF TRBV7-2 NA TRBJ2-1 NA
TGTGCCAGCAGTCCATTGAATCGGGATACGCAGTATTTT CASSPLNRDTQYF TRBV28 NA TRBJ2-3 NA
TGTGCCAGCAGTCCCCCGGGCAGCTCCTACAATGAGCAGTTCTTC CASSPPGSSYNEQFF TRBV12-3/TRBV12-4 NA TRBJ2-1 NA
TGTGCCACCGGGAGCGGCAATGAGCAGTTCTTC CATGSGNEQFF TRBV15 NA TRBJ2-1 NA
TGTGCCAGCAGCTTATCAGGGAGCGGAGAGACCCAGTACTTC CASSLSGSGETQYF TRBV5-6 NA TRBJ2-5 once
TGTGCCAGCAGCTTGAACAGCGCTGAAAAACTGTTTTTT CASSLNSAEKLFF TRBV7-2 NA TRBJ1-4 NA
TGCGCCAGCAGACGGGGCGTAGGGGGCCCAAACAATGAGCAGTTCTTC CASRRGVGGPNNEQFF TRBV5-1 TRBD1 TRBJ2-1 NA
TGTGCCACCAGTAACGGGGCGACAGCGAACACCGGGGAGCTGTTTTTT CATSNGATANTGELFF TRBV24-1 NA TRBJ2-2 NA
TGTGCCAGCAGCACTTCGACAGGGACCTATGGCTACACCTTC CASSTSTGTYGYTF TRBV12-3/TRBV12-4 TRBD1 TRBJ1-2 once
TGTGCCAGCAGCTTGGTACAGGGGGAGTTTGACACTGAAGCTTTCTTT CASSLVQGEFDTEAFF TRBV7-9 TRBD1 TRBJ1-1 NA
TGCAGTTGGAGGGGCCAGACCGGGGAGCTGTTTTTT CSWRGQTGELFF TRBV29-1 NA TRBJ2-2 once
TGCGCCAGCAACTACCGTAAAGGGGTGAACACTGAAGCTTTCTTT CASNYRKGVNTEAFF TRBV23-1 NA TRBJ1-1 NA
TGCGCCAGCAGTGAAGGGGTCGTCCAAAACATTCAGTACTTC CASSEGVVQNIQYF TRBV10-2 NA TRBJ2-4 NA
TGTGCCACCATGGGGTCTGGAGAGACCCAGTACTTC CATMGSGETQYF TRBV24-1 NA TRBJ2-5 NA
TGTGCCAGCACCCCAGGGGACAATGAGCAGTTCTTC CASTPGDNEQFF TRBV12-3/TRBV12-4 NA TRBJ2-1 NA
TGTGCCACCAGTGAAGGAGAAGAGACCCAGTACTTC CATSEGEETQYF TRBV24-1 NA TRBJ2-5 NA
TGTGCCAGCAGTTACCCGGGGACAGTGGGTGGCTACACCTTC CASSYPGTVGGYTF TRBV28 TRBD1 TRBJ1-2 NA
TGCAGTGCTAGACATCCTAGCGGGAGGGTTGATAATGAGCAGTTCTTC CSARHPSGRVDNEQFF TRBV20-1 TRBD2 TRBJ2-1 NA
TGTGCCAGCAGCCGTGGGGACGGGCTATCAAATTCACCCCTCCACTTT CASSRGDGLSNSPLHF TRBV9 NA TRBJ1-6 NA
TGTGCCAACCTCGGACCAGGGGACCCTGCCTACGAGCAGTACTTC CANLGPGDPAYEQYF TRBV24-1 NA TRBJ2-7 NA
TGTGCCAGCAGTTTGTCGGACGAGCAGTACTTC CASSLSDEQYF TRBV28 NA TRBJ2-7 few
TGTGCCAGCAGCACGCCGGGACAGGGGCACTACGAGCAGTACTTC CASSTPGQGHYEQYF TRBV12-3/TRBV12-4 TRBD1 TRBJ2-7 NA
TGTGCCAGCAGTCCGACTAGCGGGGGATCATACAATGAGCAGTTCTTC CASSPTSGGSYNEQFF TRBV27 TRBD2 TRBJ2-1 NA
TGTGCCAGCAGCTTATATGCCCGGGCCAACACTGAAGCTTTCTTT CASSLYARANTEAFF TRBV13 NA TRBJ1-1 NA
TGCGCCAGCAGCCAAGATCGGGACAGGGCAACCTACGAGCAGTACTTC CASSQDRDRATYEQYF TRBV4-1 TRBD1 TRBJ2-7 NA
TGTGCCAGCAGCTCTCGGGGGAATGAGCAGTTCTTC CASSSRGNEQFF TRBV5-6 NA TRBJ2-1 NA
TGTGCCAGCGGACAGGGAAATCAGCCCCAGCATTTT CASGQGNQPQHF TRBV12-3/TRBV12-4 TRBD1 TRBJ1-5 NA
TGCAGCGTTGAACCGAATGACGGGCCCCCGACCCAGTACTTC CSVEPNDGPPTQYF TRBV29-1 NA TRBJ2-5 NA
TGTGCCAGCAGTACCGGGACAGGGATGACAGATACGCAGTATTTT CASSTGTGMTDTQYF TRBV6-2/TRBV6-3 TRBD1 TRBJ2-3 few
TGCGCCAGCAGCCAAACTAGCGGGATCTACGAGCAGTACTTC CASSQTSGIYEQYF TRBV4-1 TRBD2 TRBJ2-7 NA
TGCAGTGCTAGAGAAGGTCCGGCGAAGGAGCAGTTCTTC CSAREGPAKEQFF TRBV20-1 NA TRBJ2-1 NA
TGTGCCAGCAGCATCGCAGCCTTTGAGCAGTTCTTC CASSIAAFEQFF TRBV13 NA TRBJ2-1 NA
TGCGCCAGCAGTCAATCAAATCCGGGAGAGGGGGGTCTAGCGGTAGGGCCGTTCCAAGAGACCCAGTACTTC CASSQSNPGEGGLAVGPFQETQYF TRBV23-1 NA TRBJ2-5 NA
TGTGCCAGCAGCCTGGGGGATCCTGAGCAGTTCTTC CASSLGDPEQFF TRBV5-4 NA TRBJ2-1 once
TGTGCCAGCAGTTTATATGGGAAAGAGACCCAGTACTTC CASSLYGKETQYF TRBV27 NA TRBJ2-5 NA
TGTGCCAGCAGCTTGGGGTCGTCCTATGGCTACACCTTC CASSLGSSYGYTF TRBV7-9 NA TRBJ1-2 NA
TGTGCCAGCGGGTCCTCGGCAACTAGCAATCAGCCCCAGCATTTT CASGSSATSNQPQHF TRBV7-9 NA TRBJ1-5 NA
TGTGCCAGCAGCGCAGCCGGGAGGAGGGAGACCCAGTACTTC CASSAAGRRETQYF TRBV9 TRBD2 TRBJ2-5 once
TGTGCCAGCAGTACCAAGGAGGGGTCCGATACGCAGTATTTT CASSTKEGSDTQYF TRBV6-5 NA TRBJ2-3 NA
TGTGCCAGCAGTTTATCGGAGACCTCCTACGAGCAGTACTTC CASSLSETSYEQYF TRBV28 NA TRBJ2-7 NA